These T cell receptor beta chains were read from a single sample in a study of T cells after yellow fever vaccination. TCRdb recomputed calls from the 5' RACE reads with MiXCR, one row per CDR3 protein. The data show about 110,000 distinct CDR3 sequences, 6.5% to 9% seen once. The specimen was CD8+ T cells sorted from PBMCs, collected 45 days after the yellow fever booster vaccination. The origin of the receptors is a man aged 25-40 years who received the YFV17D yellow fever vaccine. The CDR3 runs from the conserved cysteine through the conserved F or W. A D gene is named only where the DNA matches it firmly. Only part of the rows carry a size: once, few, many, or a class if the clone is expanded.

v_gene	j_gene	d_gene	abundance	CDR3nt	CDR3aa
TRBV5-1	TRBJ2-7	.	.	TGCGCCAGCAGCTCCCCTGACAAACTGCGCCGCGAGCAGTACTTC	CASSSPDKLRREQYF
TRBV5-1	TRBJ2-3	.	many	TGCGCCAGCAGCCCCAGGCTAGAAGCTACGCAGTATTTT	CASSPRLEATQYF
TRBV27	TRBJ1-5	TRBD1	.	TGTGCCAGCAGTTTCGCAGGGGGCCCCATTCAGCCCCAGCATTTT	CASSFAGGPIQPQHF
TRBV7-8	TRBJ2-7	.	many	TGTGCCAGCAGCTTAGGGGTCTCTCTCCAAGAGCAGTACTTC	CASSLGVSLQEQYF
TRBV12-3/TRBV12-4	TRBJ2-2	.	many	TGTGCCAGCAGTTTAGAGCTCGGGGAGCTGTTTTTT	CASSLELGELFF
TRBV7-6	TRBJ1-2	TRBD1	few	TGTGCCAGCAGCGCTACCCACGCCGGGACAGCTGCTAACTATGGCTACACCTTC	CASSATHAGTAANYGYTF
TRBV18	TRBJ1-2	.	few	TGTGCCAGCTCACCAGACAGGAGGTCTAACTATGGCTACACCTTC	CASSPDRRSNYGYTF
TRBV29-1	TRBJ2-7	TRBD2	.	TGCAGCGTTGTGGGACTAGCCTACGCGGAGGGGCAGTACTTC	CSVVGLAYAEGQYF
TRBV29-1	TRBJ2-5	TRBD2	many	TGCAGCGTTGTCGGACGGGAGGTGGAGACCCAGTACTTC	CSVVGREVETQYF
TRBV20-1	TRBJ2-7	TRBD2	many	TGCAGTGCTAGAGATAGGCTAGCGGACCAAGACGAGCAGTACTTC	CSARDRLADQDEQYF
TRBV27	TRBJ2-5	TRBD1	many	TGTGCCAGCAGTTTGGTGAAGGGACAGAGCAAGAGAACCCAGTACTTC	CASSLVKGQSKRTQYF
TRBV6-1	TRBJ2-2	.	few	TGTGCCAGCAGTGTAGGACTATGGACTGCCACCGGGGAGCTGTTTTTT	CASSVGLWTATGELFF
TRBV5-1	TRBJ2-3	.	many	TGCGCCAGCAGCTTCGTGGGAGAGGAAGATACGCAGTATTTT	CASSFVGEEDTQYF
TRBV2	TRBJ2-3	TRBD2	few	TGTGCCAGCTTTCTAGCGGGAATGGATACGCAGTATTTT	CASFLAGMDTQYF
TRBV9	TRBJ1-2	.	few	TGTGCCAGCAGCGTAGGTGGGGAGTTGAACTATGGCTACACCTTC	CASSVGGELNYGYTF
TRBV6-1	TRBJ2-5	.	many	TGTGCCAGCAGTGACCGGGACGACGAGACCCAGTACTTC	CASSDRDDETQYF
TRBV12-3/TRBV12-4	TRBJ2-1	TRBD2	many	TGTGCCAGCAGTTTAGATCCGGGACTAGCGGGAGGGTTCTCCTACAATGAGCAGTTCTTC	CASSLDPGLAGGFSYNEQFF
TRBV9	TRBJ2-7	.	.	TGTGCCAGCAGCCCGGGGGTGGCCCGGACGATCGAGCAGTACTTC	CASSPGVARTIEQYF
TRBV9	TRBJ2-1	TRBD2	.	TGTGCCAGCAGCGTAGCCGCTAGCGGGAGGAATGAGCAGTTCTTC	CASSVAASGRNEQFF
TRBV20-1	TRBJ2-7	.	many	TGCAGTGCTAGCTCCACAGGGTTTTACGAGCAGTACTTC	CSASSTGFYEQYF
TRBV25-1	TRBJ2-7	TRBD2	many	TGTGCCACCGGGACGGGACTAGCCTACGAGCAGTACTTC	CATGTGLAYEQYF
TRBV9	TRBJ2-7	TRBD2	many	TGTGCCAGCAGCCCCAGCGGGGTGAACGAGCAGTACTTC	CASSPSGVNEQYF
TRBV30	TRBJ2-5	.	many	TGTGCCTGGAGAAAGGCGTACCAAGAGACCCAGTACTTC	CAWRKAYQETQYF
TRBV5-1	TRBJ1-4	TRBD1	many	TGCGCCAGCACCGACAGGGGGCTTGAAAAACTGTTTTTT	CASTDRGLEKLFF
TRBV30	TRBJ2-7	TRBD1	.	TGTGCCATAGACACCGGGACAGGGAGGGAGCAGTACTTC	CAIDTGTGREQYF
TRBV14	TRBJ2-3	.	few	TGTGCCAGCAGCCAATTGAGAGTCGATACGCAGTATTTT	CASSQLRVDTQYF
TRBV15	TRBJ2-7	.	many	TGTGCCACCAGCAGAGATCCAGGGACCTCCTACGAGCAGTACTTC	CATSRDPGTSYEQYF
TRBV20-1	TRBJ2-1	.	many	TGCAGTGCTACCCGGCAAAAGAATGAGCAGTTCTTC	CSATRQKNEQFF
TRBV4-3	TRBJ2-7	TRBD1	many	TGCGCCAGCAGCCAAGTGGGACAGGGTTACGAGCAGTACTTC	CASSQVGQGYEQYF
TRBV29-1	TRBJ2-7	TRBD2	many	TGCAGCGTTGGGGTAGCGGGAGTTTACGAGCAGTACTTC	CSVGVAGVYEQYF
TRBV7-8	TRBJ2-1	TRBD2	.	TGTGCCAGCGGCGGGACTAGCGGTTTCAATGAGCAGTTCTTC	CASGGTSGFNEQFF
TRBV7-6	TRBJ2-3	.	many	TGTGCCAGCAGCTTGGGACCACAGTTCACAGATACGCAGTATTTT	CASSLGPQFTDTQYF
TRBV18	TRBJ1-2	.	.	TGTGCCAGCTCACATCCGATGGCGACTAACTATGGCTACACCTTC	CASSHPMATNYGYTF
TRBV12-3/TRBV12-4	TRBJ1-2	.	many	TGTGCCAGCAGTCCGGACAGCTCCTATGGCTACACCTTC	CASSPDSSYGYTF
TRBV30	TRBJ2-1	.	many	TGTGCCTGGAGTAGCGGTAGCTCCTACAATGAGCAGTTCTTC	CAWSSGSSYNEQFF
TRBV12-3/TRBV12-4	TRBJ1-2	.	many	TGTGCCACCCTGAGTAACTATGGCTACACCTTC	CATLSNYGYTF
TRBV6-2/TRBV6-3	TRBJ2-7	TRBD1	many	TGTGCCAGCAGTTCCGGGACAGGGCCCTACGAGCAGTACTTC	CASSSGTGPYEQYF
TRBV28	TRBJ2-1	TRBD2	once	TGTGCCAGCCCGGGACTAGCAACGTCCTACAATGAGGAGTTCTTC	CASPGLATSYNEEFF
TRBV7-2	TRBJ2-3	.	many	TGTGCCAGCAGCTTATGGGCAGGAGGGGATACGCAGTATTTT	CASSLWAGGDTQYF
TRBV20-1	TRBJ2-1	TRBD2	.	TGCAGTGCTAGAGATGGTTTGGTTAGCGGGACATATCAGCAGTTCTTC	CSARDGLVSGTYQQFF
TRBV14	TRBJ2-7	TRBD1	.	TGTGCCAGCAGCCAAGATCTCGGACAGGGGAGCTACGAGCAGTACTTC	CASSQDLGQGSYEQYF
TRBV7-9	TRBJ2-1	TRBD2	many	TGTGCCAGCGGAGGACTAGCGGGAGCGAGCTCCTACAATGAGCAGTTCTTC	CASGGLAGASSYNEQFF
TRBV4-2	TRBJ2-1	TRBD2	many	TGTGCCAGCAGCCAAGAGGACTTAGCGGGAGATCGGTTCTTC	CASSQEDLAGDRFF
TRBV10-3	TRBJ2-1	TRBD2	.	TGTGCCATCCCCCGGGAGGGGGTCGGGAATGAGCAGTTCTTC	CAIPREGVGNEQFF
TRBV2	TRBJ2-3	.	few	TGTGCCAGCAGTGAAGTGGGACCAAGCACAGATACGCAGTATTTT	CASSEVGPSTDTQYF
TRBV12-3/TRBV12-4	TRBJ2-2	.	many	TGTGCCAGCACTCCCACCGGGGCGGCCGGGGAGCTGTTTTTT	CASTPTGAAGELFF